One sample yielded the 30 T cell receptor beta chains listed below, sequenced in a study of cytomegalovirus exposure and HLA in healthy donors. The PCR had 60 Vbeta and 13 Jbeta primers. Clones were read by immunoSEQ multiplex PCR, and TCRdb kept only the in-frame ones, dropping some. Of 150,000 to 200,000 clones listed, about four fifths were seen once; the top ten hold 3.4%. Sequencing was done on a sample of PBMCs. Source of these receptors: a man between 40 and 49 years old in good health and CMV-seropositive.

The CDR3 loop reads CASSAPRSDRGHEQYF. The DNA of the CDR3 is TGTGCCAGTAGTGCCCCTCGCTCGGACAGGGGCCACGAGCAGTACTTC. The chain has TRBV19 and TRBJ2-7; TRBD1 agrees at 9 bases. CDR3 size: 16 residues. Germline assignment: CDR1 LNHDA and CDR2 SQIVND (reference sequence). The J segment lost 5 bases and the V segment lost 5 bases, leaving 13 bases of the junction unmatched.

CDR3 DNA sequence: TGTGCCAGCAGTTACTCGGTCCAGGACTATGGCTACACCTTC. Translated, it gives CASSYSVQDYGYTF. The chain links TRBV6-6 to TRBJ1-2; D unresolved. Germline values: CDR1 MNHNY, CDR2 SVGAGI (reference sequence). V shed 0 bases and J shed 3 bases, with 8 bases lying between them. This CDR3 is 14 amino acids long.

The CDR3 region is CASSLVSGGTEAFF. As DNA, the CDR3 is TGCGCCAGCAGCTTGGTCTCAGGGGGCACTGAAGCTTTCTTT. The rearrangement uses TRBV5-1 and TRBJ1-1, with 7 nucleotides matching TRBD1. CDR3 length: 14 residues. J gave up 4 bases and V 0 bases, and 3 bases lay outside the gene matches. Germline lookup yields CDR1 SGHRS and CDR2 YFSETQ.

The chain employs TRBV6-5 and TRBJ1-5; D gene uncertain. V lost 4 bases, J lost 3 bases, and 10 bases lay in between. There are 14 residues in the CDR3. From germline, CDR1 is MNHEY and CDR2 SVGAGI. This CDR3 reads CASSLRQYNQPQHF. The CDR3 DNA sequence: TGTGCCAGCAGTTTGAGGCAGTACAATCAGCCCCAGCATTTT.

This chain connects TRBV7-9 to TRBJ2-7; 7 bases are shared with TRBD1. Germline loops: CDR1 SEHNR, CDR2 FQNEAQ (reference sequence). The CDR3 runs 15 residues. After removal of 1 base from V and 6 bases from J, the junction contained 9 bases not matched to a gene. The DNA of the CDR3 is TGTGCCAGCAGCTTAGGCGACAGGGAGTTGGGCGAGCAGTACTTC. Translating gives CASSLGDRELGEQYF.

The genes are TRBV4-1 and TRBJ2-7; D not resolved. V was shortened by 1 base and J by 3 bases, with 7 bases between the two germline ends. Germline V CDR1 and CDR2: MGHRA, YSYEKL. The CDR3 is 13 residues long. This CDR3 reads CASSQGAYYEQYF. CDR3 nucleotides: TGCGCCAGCAGCCAAGGGGCATACTACGAGCAGTACTTC.

Of note for this clone: Different DNA sequences within this sample yield the same CDR3. This chain connects TRBV7-2 to TRBJ2-3; D is undetermined. CDR3 length equals 12 residues. Germline V lookup: CDR1 SGHTA, CDR2 FQGNSA. With 4 bases removed from V and 2 bases from J, the gap between germline ends came to 4 bases. CDR3 sequence reads: CASSSYTDTQYF. CDR3 sequence (DNA): TGTGCCAGCAGCTCCTACACAGATACGCAGTATTTT.

CDR3 DNA: TGTGCCAGCAGCCTAGATGGGGGAGGTTCACCCCTCCACTTT. This codes for CASSLDGGGSPLHF. V and J are TRBV7-9 and TRBJ1-6; a possible D gene is TRBD1 (5 bases). Germline assignment: CDR1 SEHNR and CDR2 FQNEAQ (reference sequence). The CDR3 is 14 amino acids. The V and J ends lost 5 bases and 9 bases respectively, with 14 bases between them.

J is TRBJ2-7 and V is TRBV7-6; 10 bases fit TRBD1. The CDR3 spans 15 residues. Per germline, CDR1 SGHVS and CDR2 FNYEAQ. V lost 2 bases and J lost 3; bases outside the gene matches: 4. CDR3 sequence (DNA): TGTGCCAGCAGCTTAAGGACAGGGGGACTCTACGAGCAGTACTTC. This codes for CASSLRTGGLYEQYF.

The genes are TRBV7-9 and TRBJ2-5; tentatively, D is TRBD1 (6 bases). Germline CDR1 is SEHNR and CDR2 is FQNEAQ (reference sequence). The V gene lost 4 bases and the J gene lost 9 bases, with 12 bases spanning the gap. This CDR3 has 12 residues. The CDR3 DNA reads as TGTGCCAGCAGCTCAGGGGAAGGGGCCCAGTACTTC. Encoded protein: CASSSGEGAQYF.

The chain combines TRBV2 with TRBJ1-4; D not resolved. V was shortened by 5 bases and J by 7 bases, with 17 bases between the two germline ends. CDR1 is SNHLY and CDR2 is FYNNEI in the germline V gene. This CDR3 comprises 15 residues. CDR3 coding DNA: TGTGCCAGCAGTCCCCCAAGAGGTCCGGGTGAAAAACTGTTTTTT. It translates to CASSPPRGPGEKLFF. Filled out from reference TRBV2 and TRBJ1-4, the complete variable domain reads EPEVTQTPSHQVTQMGQEVILRCVPISNHLYFYWYRQILGQKVEFLVSFYNNEISEKSEIFDDQFSVERPDGSNFTLKIRSTKLEDSAMYFCASSPPRGPGEKLFFGSGTQLSVL.

The chain uses TRBV7-3 and TRBJ2-1, with a possible D match to TRBD2 (6 bases). The V and J ends lost 2 bases and 4 bases respectively, with 12 bases between them. Germline V CDR1 and CDR2: SGHTA, FQGTGA. This CDR3 is built from 15 residues. CDR3 region: CASSLGDFQYNEQFF. The DNA of the CDR3 is TGTGCCAGCAGCTTAGGGGACTTCCAATACAATGAGCAGTTCTTC.

V and J are TRBV7-8 and TRBJ2-5; possibly TRBD1 for D (5 bases). Trimming removed 0 bases at V and 3 bases at J, with 14 bases between. There are 16 residues in the CDR3. The V gene's germline CDR1 is SGHVS and CDR2 FQNEAQ. CDR3 coding DNA: TGTGCCAGCAGCTTAGCGCTCCTAGGCAGGGAAGAGACCCAGTACTTC. Its translation is CASSLALLGREETQYF.

The gene calls are TRBV19 and TRBJ1-1; D ambiguous. The V end was cut by 4 bases, the J end by 0 bases, with 6 bases between. This CDR3 region has 13 residues. The germline V gene has CDR1 LNHDA and CDR2 SQIVND (reference sequence). This CDR3 reads CASSTQMNTEAFF. Written as DNA, the CDR3 is TGTGCCAGTAGTACCCAGATGAACACTGAAGCTTTCTTT.

This clone was found a few times. The V and J genes are TRBV5-8 and TRBJ2-1; D might be TRBD1 (6 bases). Germline CDR1 reads SGHTS; CDR2 reads YDEGEE. V was clipped by 1 base and J by 9 bases, with 8 bases between them. CDR3 length: 12 residues. CDR3: CASSLTGLEQFF. CDR3 DNA sequence: TGTGCCAGCAGCTTGACAGGGCTTGAGCAGTTCTTC.

This clone was found once. The V call is TRBV6-6, the J call TRBJ1-2; the D is unclear. There are 10 residues in the CDR3. Germline V gene lookup returns CDR1 MNHNY and CDR2 SVGAGI (reference sequence). V shed 10 bases and J shed 3 bases, with 6 bases lying between them. CDR3 DNA sequence: TGTGCCACAGGCGACTATGGCTACACCTTC. Translating it yields CATGDYGYTF.

This rearrangement joins TRBV6-1 to TRBJ2-3; no firm D call. Germline CDR1 and CDR2: MNHNS and SASEGT. CDR3 length equals 15 residues. Trimming left V 3 bases short and J 2 bases short, with 12 bases between. CDR3 protein: CASSERSPHTDTQYF. For the CDR3, the DNA is TGTGCCAGCAGTGAGAGGAGTCCACACACAGATACGCAGTATTTT.

The chain employs TRBV4-3 and TRBJ2-7, with 11 positions matching TRBD2. The CDR3 is 16 amino acids. Trimming cost V 1 base and J 2 bases; bases outside gene matches: 4. The germline CDR1 and CDR2 sequences are LGHNA and YSLEER. The CDR3, as DNA: TGCGCCAGCAGCCAAGGGACTAGCGGGTCAACCTACGAGCAGTACTTC. Its translation: CASSQGTSGSTYEQYF.

The chain has TRBV4-1 and TRBJ2-7; TRBD2 might be the D (6 bases). Germline lookup yields CDR1 MGHRA and CDR2 YSYEKL. Trimming removed 0 bases from V and 2 bases from J, with 17 bases in between. This CDR3 spans 17 amino acids. CDR3 residues: CASSQDGGEHVAYEQYF. The CDR3 nucleotides are TGCGCCAGCAGCCAAGATGGCGGGGAACACGTGGCCTACGAGCAGTACTTC.

The chain carries TRBV6-5 and TRBJ1-5; 9 bases agree with TRBD1. The CDR3 contains 14 residues. The V gene end was trimmed by 6 bases and the J gene end by 1 base; junction bases not matched to a gene: 1. The germline CDR1 and CDR2 sequences are MNHEY and SVGAGI. DNA of the CDR3: TGTGCCAGCAGGGGACAGGGAAGCAATCAGCCCCAGCATTTT. It encodes CASRGQGSNQPQHF.

This clone showed up just once. The genes are TRBV6-1 and TRBJ1-3, with D possibly matching TRBD1 (5 bases). The germline V gene encodes CDR1 MNHNS and CDR2 SASEGT. This CDR3 has 15 residues. Trimming removed 6 bases at V and 4 bases at J, with 16 bases between. CDR3: CASSSPGFAGNTIYF. CDR3 DNA sequence: TGTGCCAGCAGCTCCCCAGGGTTCGCCGGAAACACCATATATTTT.

The chain has TRBV7-9 and TRBJ1-5; D is perhaps TRBD1 (5 bases). Germline loops: CDR1 SEHNR, CDR2 FQNEAQ (reference sequence). The CDR3 is 14 residues long. V lost 3 bases to trimming and J lost 5 bases, with 11 bases between them. Here the CDR3 DNA reads TGTGCCAGCAGCTTGTCGGGGGAGGATCAGCCCCAGCATTTT. Translating it yields CASSLSGEDQPQHF.

This clone was recorded a few times. The chain joins TRBV7-7 to TRBJ1-2; the match to TRBD1 covers 9 bases. CDR1 and CDR2 (germline): SSHAT, FNYEAQ (reference sequence). This CDR3 spans 16 amino acids. Unmatched junction bases numbered 10, after V lost 5 bases and J lost 3 bases. In DNA form, the CDR3 reads TGTGCCAGCAGCACGGCCGGGACAGGGAGGTACTATGGCTACACCTTC. Translated: CASSTAGTGRYYGYTF.

The V and J genes are TRBV2 and TRBJ2-7; TRBD1 matches at 8 bases. J was trimmed by 4 bases and V by 6 bases; bases with no gene match: 11. This CDR3 region has 15 residues. In germline, CDR1 is SNHLY, CDR2 FYNNEI. This CDR3 is CASSLSGTGYYEQYF. CDR3 DNA: TGTGCCAGCAGCCTATCCGGGACAGGTTATTACGAGCAGTACTTC.

The genes are TRBV18 and TRBJ2-7, with 12 bases lining up with TRBD2. After removal of 4 bases from V and 7 bases from J, the junction contained 17 bases not matched to a gene. CDR1 KGHSH and CDR2 LQKENI come from the germline V gene. CDR3 size: 18 residues. CDR3 bases: TGTGCCAGCTCACGGCTAGCGGGAGGGCCCTCGACTCGGGGAGAGCAGTACTTC. Amino acid sequence: CASSRLAGGPSTRGEQYF.

The rearrangement links TRBV4-3 to TRBJ1-6; 7 bases are shared with TRBD1. CDR3 length equals 16 residues. Germline CDR1 LGHNA, CDR2 YSLEER. V shed 4 bases, J shed 6 bases, and the junction held 9 bases outside the gene matches. In nucleotides, the CDR3 is TGCGCCAGCAGCCTTGGGACAGAAATACTTAATTCACCCCTCCACTTT. Protein: CASSLGTEILNSPLHF.

The rearrangement joins TRBV15 to TRBJ1-1; D is possibly TRBD1 (6 bases). The CDR3 is 13 amino acids. V was shortened by 3 bases and J by 7 bases, with 12 bases between the two germline ends. CDR1 and CDR2 from the germline V gene are LNHNV and YYDKDF (reference sequence). The CDR3 loop reads CATSSMDSHEAFF. The CDR3 nucleotides read TGTGCCACCAGCAGCATGGACAGTCATGAAGCTTTCTTT.

This chain links TRBV13 with TRBJ1-1; D is perhaps TRBD1 (5 bases). Germline CDR1 PRHDT, CDR2 FYEKMQ (reference sequence). The germline V and J ends were trimmed by 4 bases and 8 bases, with 11 bases remaining between them. The CDR3 has 12 amino acids. This CDR3 reads CASSYRQTEAFF. DNA of the CDR3: TGTGCCAGCAGCTACCGACAGACGGAAGCTTTCTTT.

The chain links TRBV18 to TRBJ1-4; possible D gene TRBD1, 5 bases. Per germline, CDR1 KGHSH and CDR2 LQKENI. The CDR3 is 14 residues long. V lost 3 bases, J lost 4 bases, and 9 bases lay in between. CDR3 coding DNA: TGTGCCAGCTCACCGGGACTTCATAATGAAAAACTGTTTTTT. Protein product: CASSPGLHNEKLFF. The whole variable domain, remainder taken from reference TRBV18 and TRBJ1-4, is NAGVMQNPRHLVRRRGQEARLRCSPMKGHSHVYWYRQLPEEGLKFMVYLQKENIIDESGMPKERFSAEFPKEGPSILRIQQVVRGDSAAYFCASSPGLHNEKLFFGSGTQLSVL.

V is TRBV28 and J is TRBJ2-7; 10 nucleotides line up with TRBD1. V lost 8 bases to trimming and J lost 7 bases; unmatched junction nucleotides: 14. CDR1 and CDR2 from the germline V gene are MDHEN and SYDVKM. The length of the CDR3 is 15 residues. CDR3 loop: CASLLAGTGDAEQYF. In DNA, the CDR3 is TGTGCCAGCCTTCTGGCCGGGACAGGGGATGCAGAGCAGTACTTC.